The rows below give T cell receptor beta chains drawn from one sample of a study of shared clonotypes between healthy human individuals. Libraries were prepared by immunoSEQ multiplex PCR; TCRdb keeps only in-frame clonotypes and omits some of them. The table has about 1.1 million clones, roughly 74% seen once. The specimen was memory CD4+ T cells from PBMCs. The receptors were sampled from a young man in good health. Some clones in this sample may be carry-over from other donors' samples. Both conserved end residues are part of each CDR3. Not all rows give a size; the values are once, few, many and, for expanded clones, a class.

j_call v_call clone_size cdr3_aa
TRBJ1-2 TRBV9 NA CASSVDQDYGYTF
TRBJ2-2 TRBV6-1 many CASSTLRHGELFF
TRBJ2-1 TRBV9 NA CASSVQETNNEQFF
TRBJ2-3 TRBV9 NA CASSGPGTPDTQYF
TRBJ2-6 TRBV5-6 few CASSLSNVLTF
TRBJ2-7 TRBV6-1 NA CASSKDRDRYEQYF
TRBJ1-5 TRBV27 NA CASSSGGASNQPQHF
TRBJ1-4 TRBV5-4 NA CASSMVAEKLFF
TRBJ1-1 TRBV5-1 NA CASSLGQGFSEAFF
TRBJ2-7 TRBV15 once CATSRGFDSEQYF
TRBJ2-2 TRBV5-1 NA CASSLLASGITGELFF
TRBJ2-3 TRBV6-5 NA CASSPTGYTQYF
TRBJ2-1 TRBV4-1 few CASSQPGLADNEQFF
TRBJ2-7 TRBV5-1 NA CASSLWGTGGEQYF
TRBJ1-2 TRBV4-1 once CASSQVGSIHYGYTF
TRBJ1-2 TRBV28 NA CASYPNPRRDGYTF
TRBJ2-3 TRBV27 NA CASSSYDRRFKYF
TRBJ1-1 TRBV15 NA CATSRSGTGGTEAFF
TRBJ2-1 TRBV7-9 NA CASSSLGTSSYNEQFF
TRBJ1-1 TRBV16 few CASRTGGKSSEAFF
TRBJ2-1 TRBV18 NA CASLRTGGPNEQFF
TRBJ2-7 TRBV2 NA CASGGTSASYEQYF
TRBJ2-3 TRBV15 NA CATSRDRNTQYF
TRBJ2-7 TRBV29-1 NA CSAKTSTYEQYF
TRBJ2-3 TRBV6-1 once CASSEGGKVDTQYF
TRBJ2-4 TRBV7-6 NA CASSPTLAKNIQYF
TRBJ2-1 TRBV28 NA CASSLLGNYNEQFF
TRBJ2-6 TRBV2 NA CASKGESGANVLTF
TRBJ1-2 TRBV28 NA CASSGAQPYGYTF
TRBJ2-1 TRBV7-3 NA CASSLTKGQYNEQFF
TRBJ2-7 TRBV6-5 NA CASSYSRAGEAVYF